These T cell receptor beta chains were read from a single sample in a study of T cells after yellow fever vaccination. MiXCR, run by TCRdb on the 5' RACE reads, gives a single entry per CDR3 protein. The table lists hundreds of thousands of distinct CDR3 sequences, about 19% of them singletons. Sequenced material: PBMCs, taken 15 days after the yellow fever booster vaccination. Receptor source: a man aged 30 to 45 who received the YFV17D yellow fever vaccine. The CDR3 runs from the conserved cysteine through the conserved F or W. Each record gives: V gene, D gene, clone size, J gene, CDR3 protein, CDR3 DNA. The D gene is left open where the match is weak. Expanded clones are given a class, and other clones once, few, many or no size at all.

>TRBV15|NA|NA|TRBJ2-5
CATSSGPQGGQETQYF
TGTGCCACCAGCAGCGGCCCCCAGGGAGGCCAAGAGACCCAGTACTTC
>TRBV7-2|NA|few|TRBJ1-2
CASSPQVQTGYTF
TGTGCCAGCAGCCCTCAGGTCCAGACGGGCTACACCTTC
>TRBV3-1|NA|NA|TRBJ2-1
CASSQVPGYNEQFF
TGTGCCAGCAGCCAAGTCCCGGGGTACAATGAGCAGTTCTTC
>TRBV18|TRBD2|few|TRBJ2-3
CASSPSGAPDTQYF
TGTGCCAGCTCACCTAGCGGGGCACCAGATACGCAGTATTTT
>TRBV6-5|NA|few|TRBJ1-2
CASSYDKSSGGYTF
TGTGCCAGCAGTTACGACAAATCCTCCGGTGGCTACACCTTC
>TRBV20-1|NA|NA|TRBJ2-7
CSARPPAGYEQYF
TGCAGTGCTAGGCCCCCTGCCGGGTACGAGCAGTACTTC
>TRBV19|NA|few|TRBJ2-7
CASKYGGEQYF
TGTGCCAGCAAGTATGGGGGCGAACAGTACTTC
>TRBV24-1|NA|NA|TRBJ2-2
CATSPPAGYEGELFF
TGTGCCACCAGTCCCCCGGCGGGGTATGAGGGGGAGCTGTTTTTT
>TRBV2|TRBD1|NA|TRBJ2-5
CASTGDEYQETQYF
TGTGCCAGTACAGGGGACGAGTACCAAGAGACCCAGTACTTC
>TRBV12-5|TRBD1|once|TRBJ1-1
CASGLGQGMDEAFF
TGTGCTAGTGGTTTGGGACAGGGGATGGATGAAGCTTTCTTT
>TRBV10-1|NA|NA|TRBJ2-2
CASRPSSTGELFF
TGCGCCAGCAGACCTAGCTCCACCGGGGAGCTGTTTTTT